The clone carrying this T cell receptor beta chain was detected a few times. Measured with immunoSEQ multiplex PCR; TCRdb has only the in-frame clones, and not every one. The table lists about 77,000 clones, almost 95% of them singletons, with 5.8% in the top ten. This CDR3 spans 16 amino acids. Germline V lookup: CDR1 SGDLS, CDR2 YYNGEE. V lost 5 bases and J lost 6; bases outside the gene matches: 9. The data belong to a study of control samples from healthy donors and cancer patients. Sequences were obtained from blood. The receptor's source is a woman between 55 and 75 years old in good health. This chain links TRBV9 with TRBJ1-4, with 11 bases aligning to TRBD1. The CDR3 spells CASSPSDRGRYEKLFF. The CDR3 DNA reads TGTGCCAGCAGTCCCTCGGACAGGGGGCGGTATGAAAAACTGTTTTTT.